The rows below give T cell receptor beta chains drawn from one sample of a study of tumor and adjacent non-tumor tissue in lung cancer. Via MiXCR, TCRdb re-called the multiplex PCR reads, giving one row per CDR3 protein. The table shows about 82,000 distinct CDR3 sequences, with roughly 73% occurring only once. Sequencing was carried out using lung tumor tissue. Receptor source: a woman between 45 and 60 years old with non-small cell lung cancer. Each CDR3 is given with its conserved first and last residue. A D gene is named only where the DNA matches it firmly. Size values are once, few and many counts, or a class for expanded clones, and some rows have none.

j_gene	d_gene	abundance	v_gene	CDR3nt	CDR3aa
TRBJ2-7	TRBD2	.	TRBV14	TGTGCCAGCAGCCGGACTAGTGGGATTAAGGAGCAGTACTTC	CASSRTSGIKEQYF
TRBJ2-3	TRBD1	.	TRBV4-1	TGCGCCAGCAGCCAATTTGGGACAGAGGTCACAGATACGCACTATTTT	CASSQFGTEVTDTHYF
TRBJ2-5	.	.	TRBV12-3/TRBV12-4	TGTGCCAGCAGGGTAGGAGAGAAAGAGACCCAGAACTTC	CASRVGEKETQNF
TRBJ1-3	.	many	TRBV30	TGTGCCTGGACTCCGGGACGGCGGTTCTCTGGAAACACCATATATTTT	CAWTPGRRFSGNTIYF
TRBJ2-7	.	.	TRBV4-2	TGTGCCTGCAGCCACACGCTGGCGGACTACGAACATTATTTC	CACSHTLADYEHYF
TRBJ2-3	.	.	TRBV6-2/TRBV6-3	TGTGCCAGCAGCAAGGACAGAGAAACAGATACGCAGTATTTT	CASSKDRETDTQYF
TRBJ2-7	.	.	TRBV11-2	TGTGCTAGCAGCGTGAAGGGCGCGGTAAAGGAGCAGTACTTC	CASSVKGAVKEQYF
TRBJ1-5	.	.	TRBV6-1	TGTGCCAGCACTCCCGGGCCCAATCAGCCCCATCATTTT	CASTPGPNQPHHF
TRBJ2-3	TRBD2	once	TRBV9	TGTGCCAGCAGCGCATCTAGCGGGGCAGATACGCAGTATTTT	CASSASSGADTQYF
TRBJ1-5	TRBD1	medium-sized	TRBV28	TGTGCCAGCAGTTTCCCCGGGACAGGGTATCAGCCCCAGCATTTT	CASSFPGTGYQPQHF
TRBJ1-5	.	.	TRBV6-1	TGTGCCAGCAGCGACTATGACCTTGGCGCCAATAAGCCCCAGCATTTT	CASSDYDLGANKPQHF
TRBJ2-3	.	.	TRBV20-1	TGCAGTGCTAGTTCCGGTGACCGCAATAAGCCCCAGTATTTT	CSASSGDRNKPQYF
TRBJ2-1	.	.	TRBV11-2	TGTGCCAGCAGCATAAAGATGAGCGGCGAGCAGGTCTTC	CASSIKMSGEQVF
TRBJ2-3	TRBD1	.	TRBV28	TGTGCCAGCAGCCGACAGGGTATGAATACGCGGTATTTT	CASSRQGMNTRYF
TRBJ2-5	TRBD2	.	TRBV10-3	TGTGCTATCACCTCTAGCGGACAAGAGACCCACTACTTC	CAITSSGQETHYF
TRBJ2-1	TRBD2	.	TRBV10-1	TGCGCCAGCAGTGGGAAGCCCGGGAGGGGGTCCTATAATGAGCAGTTCTTC	CASSGKPGRGSYNEQFF
TRBJ2-1	TRBD2	.	TRBV29-1	TGCAGCGCCGTGGATGGGGTAGCGGGTTTCAATGAGCAGTTCTTC	CSAVDGVAGFNEQFF
TRBJ2-7	TRBD2	.	TRBV12-3/TRBV12-4	TGTACCAGTAGTCACTCCCTCGGACTAGCGGGAGGTGGCTACGAGCAGTACTTC	CTSSHSLGLAGGGYEQYF
TRBJ2-6	TRBD2	.	TRBV5-4	TGTGCCAGCCGCTTGGTAGCTAGCGGGAGCCTTCCTCGAGCCAACGTCCTGACTTTC	CASRLVASGSLPRANVLTF
TRBJ2-3	.	.	TRBV29-1	TGCAGCGTCAGGACGGGGGCGAGAATTGGAGCGGGCACAGATACGCAGTATTTT	CSVRTGARIGAGTDTQYF
TRBJ2-7	.	.	TRBV6-1	TGTGCCAGCAGTGAAGGGGACTTCTACGAGCAGCGCTTC	CASSEGDFYEQRF
TRBJ2-7	TRBD2	.	TRBV7-9	TGTGCCAGCGGGAGGGACTTTGGCTCCTACGACCAGTACTTC	CASGRDFGSYDQYF
TRBJ2-3	TRBD2	.	TRBV7-9	TGTGCCAGCAGCTACAGGACTAGCGGGGGTGGGACGGATACGCAGTATTTT	CASSYRTSGGGTDTQYF
TRBJ1-5	TRBD1	.	TRBV18	TGTGCCAGCTCAGCAGGACAGGGAGGGAATCAGCCCCAGCATTTT	CASSAGQGGNQPQHF
TRBJ2-5	.	.	TRBV24-1	TGTGCCACCAGTGACTACCGGACAGTGGGCGGGACCCAGTACTTC	CATSDYRTVGGTQYF
TRBJ2-4	.	.	TRBV6-6	TGTGTCAACAGTTACCACTCCGGGACCCTTTTGGACATTCAGTACTTC	CVNSYHSGTLLDIQYF
TRBJ1-1	.	.	TRBV19	TGTACCAGTAGTCCGCCTTTGGACACTGAAGCTTTCTTT	CTSSPPLDTEAFF
TRBJ2-2	.	many	TRBV11-2	TGTGCCAGCAGCTTAGGTACAGGGACCGGGGAGCTGTTTTTT	CASSLGTGTGELFF
TRBJ1-6	.	.	TRBV11-2	TGTACCAGCAGCTTAGGACAGTTGGAGAATTCACCCCTCCATTTT	CTSSLGQLENSPLHF
TRBJ1-1	.	.	TRBV11-2	TGTGCCAGTAGCTTCTTTGACAGAGGAACTGAAGCTTTCTTT	CASSFFDRGTEAFF
TRBJ1-1	.	.	TRBV13	TGTGCCAGCTGCGCTAGGGAGGCTGAAGCTTTCTTT	CASCAREAEAFF
TRBJ2-7	TRBD2	.	TRBV6-2/TRBV6-3	TGTGCCAGCAGTTACTGGACTAGCGGGTCACCCGAGCAATACTTC	CASSYWTSGSPEQYF
TRBJ2-3	.	.	TRBV11-1	TGTGCCAGCAGCTTAACGTTCGTCGGGGGCCAAGGGTGTACAGATACGCTGTATTTT	CASSLTFVGGQGCTDTLYF
TRBJ2-1	.	.	TRBV4-1	TGCCCCAGCAGCCAACCCACTAGCGAGGGGGCTGAGCAGTTCTTC	CPSSQPTSEGAEQFF
TRBJ2-1	.	.	TRBV11-3	TGTGCCAGCAGCTTAGTGGGCGACTCCTACAATGAGCAGTTATTC	CASSLVGDSYNEQLF
TRBJ1-5	TRBD1	.	TRBV6-5	TGTGCCAGCAATACCAGACAGGGAAATCGGCCCCAGCATTTT	CASNTRQGNRPQHF
TRBJ2-3	.	.	TRBV5-4	TGTGCCAGCAGCCCTACTGGCGGGAACACATATACGCAGTATTTT	CASSPTGGNTYTQYF
TRBJ2-7	TRBD1	.	TRBV6-5	TGTGCCAACAACCAACGGCAGGGGGCGAACGAGCAGTACTTC	CANNQRQGANEQYF
TRBJ2-2	TRBD1	.	TRBV6-1	TGTGTCAGCAACGACCAGGGGGCGAACACCGGAGAGCTGTTTTTT	CVSNDQGANTGELFF